The 32 T cell receptor beta chains below were found in one sample sequenced in a study of T cells in Graves' hyperthyroidism and ophthalmopathy (dated by TCRdb to the late 2010s). Libraries were built with multiplex PCR. The data were produced on an Illumina HiSeq 2000. The TCR beta CDR3 regions were amplified from RNA transcripts. The first round of RT-PCR for the TCR CDR3 was performed with the HTBI primer set and the Qiagen OneStep RT-PCR kit. Through fastp at Q25 and MiXCR, TCRdb rebuilt clones from the public reads, retaining in-frame beta chains. All rows with the same CDR3 protein become a single entry with the most common DNA and genes. The sample includes about 840,000 distinct CDR3 sequences, with around 39% observed a single time. The ten largest clones take up around 9.3% of the sample. Material for sequencing was blood. All receptors derive from a man between 18 and 35 years old with Graves' hyperthyroidism.

This clonotype was found once. CDR3 nucleotides: TGTGCCAGCATGCCCGGGACTTCGCAGGGGACCCAGTACTTC. Translating gives CASMPGTSQGTQYF. The chain joins TRBV28 to TRBJ2-5, with a weak D call TRBD2 (6 bases). V was trimmed by 7 bases and J by 7 bases, leaving 19 bases between them. The CDR3 loop spans 14 amino acids. CDR1 MDHEN and CDR2 SYDVKM come from the germline V gene.

Only a few counts were recorded for this clonotype. J is TRBJ1-5 and V is TRBV7-2; D is uncertain. From germline, CDR1 is SGHTA and CDR2 FQGNSA. V was clipped by 6 bases and J by 2 bases, with 14 bases between them. This CDR3 comprises 15 residues. The CDR3 DNA is TGTGCCAGCAGTTCTCAGGCGATGGGCAATCAGCCCCAGCATTTT. Translated: CASSSQAMGNQPQHF.

Regarding this clonotype: A clone one base away is much larger, so this may be a read error. The V gene is TRBV2, the J gene TRBJ1-1, with a tentative D call TRBD1 (5 bases). Germline V gene data show CDR1 as SNHLY and CDR2 as FYNNEI. This CDR3 has 13 residues. CDR3 bases: TGTGCCGGCAGCCCCGCCAGGGCCACTGAAGCTTTCTTT. Protein product: CAGSPARATEAFF.

The genes are TRBV6-5 and TRBJ2-5; 8 nucleotides match TRBD2. V lost 5 bases, J lost 7 bases, and 12 bases stayed unmatched. This CDR3 comprises 15 residues. CDR1 MNHEY and CDR2 SVGAGI come from the germline V gene. The CDR3 DNA follows: TGTGCCAGCAGTGAAAAGCGGGGGACTTCCCGGACCCAGTACTTC. Protein sequence: CASSEKRGTSRTQYF.

This clonotype was seen only a few times. This chain connects TRBV2 to TRBJ1-1; 7 positions agree with TRBD1. The CDR3 runs 15 residues. The V gene end was trimmed by 5 bases and the J gene end by 5 bases; junction bases not matched to a gene: 11. Germline V gene sequence: CDR1 SNHLY, CDR2 FYNNEI. The CDR3 nucleotides read TGTGCCAGCAGTCATAAGGCAGGGGGAGGGACTGAAGCTTTCTTT. Its protein product is CASSHKAGGGTEAFF.

The V call is TRBV10-2, the J call TRBJ1-5, with TRBD1 identical over 7 bases. J was trimmed by 4 bases and V by 4 bases; bases with no gene match: 7. The CDR3 contains 15 residues. The germline V gene has CDR1 WSHSY and CDR2 SAAADI. In DNA, the CDR3 is TGCGCCAGCAGTGCCGGAGACAGGGCAAATCAGCCCCAGCATTTT. As protein: CASSAGDRANQPQHF.

This clonotype showed up just a few times. The rearrangement uses TRBV20-1 and TRBJ2-5; D is possibly TRBD1 or TRBD2 (5 bases each). Trimming pared 5 bases from V and 4 bases from J, leaving 14 bases between. The germline CDR1 and CDR2 sequences are DFQATT and SNEGSKA (reference sequence). CDR3 length equals 13 residues. In nucleotides, the CDR3 is TGCAGTGCTTGGGACCCAGTGTTAGAGACCCAGTACTTC. Its protein product is CSAWDPVLETQYF.

The rearrangement links TRBV7-6 to TRBJ2-7, with unresolved D. Germline V CDR1 and CDR2: SGHVS, FNYEAQ. There are 17 residues in the CDR3. Trimming shortened V by 1 base and J by 1 base, and 17 bases separated the two germline ends. The CDR3 region is CASSLGLSLEYSYEQYF. CDR3 DNA: TGTGCCAGCAGCTTAGGCTTGAGTCTAGAATATTCCTACGAGCAGTACTTC.

The sample holds a few counts of this clonotype. CDR3 bases: TGTGCCAGCACCGAGGGGTACTCTGGAAACACCATATATTTT. It translates to CASTEGYSGNTIYF. This rearrangement joins TRBV7-9 to TRBJ1-3, with a weak D call TRBD1 (5 bases). In germline, CDR1 is SEHNR, CDR2 FQNEAQ (reference sequence). This CDR3 has 14 residues. V was pared by 7 bases and J by 0 bases, with 10 bases between.

There are a few counts of this clonotype. This sequence joins TRBV20-1 and TRBJ1-5, with TRBD1 identical over 7 bases. The germline V gene encodes CDR1 DFQATT and CDR2 SNEGSKA (reference sequence). Unmatched junction bases numbered 14, after V lost 6 bases and J lost 6 bases. There are 15 residues in the CDR3. CDR3 in amino acids: CSATRGGTAIQPQHF. The CDR3, as DNA: TGCAGTGCAACCCGTGGGGGGACAGCTATTCAGCCCCAGCATTTT.

This clonotype appeared many times. This chain uses TRBV14 with TRBJ1-6, with D unresolved. Germline V gives CDR1 SGHDN, CDR2 FVKESK. This CDR3 region has 13 residues. Trimming stripped 4 bases from V and 10 bases from J, with 11 bases between. This CDR3 reads CASSLIGESPLHF. As DNA, the CDR3 is TGTGCCAGCAGCCTAATTGGGGAATCACCCCTCCACTTT.

This clonotype was seen more than once but under ten times. The rearrangement links TRBV11-2 to TRBJ2-7; 8 bases are shared with TRBD1. J gave up 6 bases and V 5 bases, and 9 bases lay outside the gene matches. The CDR3 loop spans 14 amino acids. Germline CDR1 SGHAT, CDR2 FQNNGV. CDR3 bases: TGTGCCAGCAGCCCCCGACAGGGGTCGGGCGAGCAGTACTTC. It is translated as CASSPRQGSGEQYF.

This clonotype was counted ten times or more. The chain joins TRBV29-1 to TRBJ2-2, with D perhaps matching TRBD2 (5 bases). Germline lookup yields CDR1 SQVTM and CDR2 ANQGSEA. The CDR3 runs 14 residues. V was pared by 0 bases and J by 4 bases, with 9 bases between. CDR3 DNA sequence: TGCAGCGTTGAAGATAGAGGACTCACCGGGGAGCTGTTTTTT. Translating gives CSVEDRGLTGELFF.

The V gene is TRBV4-1, the J gene TRBJ2-5; 8 bases fit TRBD1. V shed 2 bases, J shed 9 bases, and the junction held 2 bases outside the gene matches. The germline gives CDR1 MGHRA, CDR2 YSYEKL. The CDR3 has 12 residues. The CDR3 sequence is CASSQPGGSQYF. CDR3 bases: TGCGCCAGCAGCCAACCAGGGGGCTCCCAGTACTTC.

The gene calls are TRBV4-2 and TRBJ2-7; 8 bases agree with TRBD1. This CDR3 is 13 amino acids long. Losses at the gene ends were 2 bases for V and 8 bases for J; bases not matched to a gene: 5. Germline V gene data show CDR1 as LGHNA and CDR2 as YNFKEQ. The CDR3 spells CASSQSQGAKQYF. The CDR3 DNA reads TGTGCCAGCAGCCAATCGCAGGGGGCGAAGCAGTACTTC.

The rearrangement links TRBV9 to TRBJ1-4, with 7 bases identical to TRBD1. The CDR3 loop spans 16 amino acids. Germline lookup yields CDR1 SGDLS and CDR2 YYNGEE. V was clipped by 4 bases and J by 0 bases; unmatched bases: 6. CDR3 region: CASSPRDRATNEKLFF. Here the CDR3 DNA reads TGTGCCAGCAGCCCTAGGGACAGAGCAACTAATGAAAAACTGTTTTTT.

This chain links TRBV7-2 with TRBJ2-7; tentative D call: TRBD1 (6 bases). The V and J ends lost 6 bases and 1 base respectively, with 22 bases between them. The CDR3 has 17 amino acids. Germline V gives CDR1 SGHTA, CDR2 FQGNSA. The CDR3 coding sequence is TGTGCCAGCAGTCATCCCTGGGGACGGGACACATCCTACGAGCAGTACTTC. The encoded protein is CASSHPWGRDTSYEQYF.

This chain connects TRBV11-1 to TRBJ2-5; D is possibly TRBD2 (6 bases). CDR3 length: 13 amino acids. The germline CDR1 and CDR2 sequences are SGHAT and FQDESV (reference sequence). Trimming cost V 6 bases and J 2 bases, with 10 bases left between them. The DNA for the CDR3 is TGTGCCAGCAGGGAGGGCGCTCAAGAGACCCAGTACTTC. Translating it yields CASREGAQETQYF.

This clonotype was seen more than once but under ten times. CDR3 bases: TGCGCCAGCAGCTTCGAGGGGCGCGGGAATGAAAAACTGTTTTTT. This sequence encodes CASSFEGRGNEKLFF. The chain has TRBV5-1 and TRBJ1-4; D is perhaps TRBD1 (5 bases). The length of the CDR3 is 15 residues. V lost 2 bases and J 5 bases, leaving 13 bases between the germline ends. Looked up from germline, CDR1 is SGHRS and CDR2 is YFSETQ.

This clonotype was recorded many times. This chain connects TRBV7-6 to TRBJ2-5; 9 nucleotides align to TRBD1. With 5 bases clipped from V and 5 bases from J, the junction kept 9 bases outside the gene matches. The germline gives CDR1 SGHVS, CDR2 FNYEAQ. This CDR3 region has 15 residues. The CDR3 here is CASSDPGQGHETQYF. In nucleotides, the CDR3 is TGTGCCAGCAGCGATCCGGGACAGGGTCATGAGACCCAGTACTTC. The full variable domain, rest sourced from reference TRBV7-6 and TRBJ2-5, is GAGVSQSPRYKVTKRGQDVALRCDPISGHVSLYWYRQALGQGPEFLTYFNYEAQQDKSGLPNDRFSAERPEGSISTLTIQRTEQRDSAMYRCASSDPGQGHETQYFGPGTRLLVL.

This clonotype has a count of ten or more. The chain is built from TRBV10-3 and TRBJ2-7; tentative D call: TRBD2 (5 bases). Germline V gene sequence: CDR1 ENHRY, CDR2 SYGVKD. V gave up 0 bases and J gave up 4 bases, with 10 bases separating them. The CDR3 is 14 amino acids. Here the CDR3 reads CAISESRGWYEQYF. The DNA for the CDR3 is TGTGCCATCAGTGAGTCCCGGGGTTGGTACGAGCAGTACTTC.

Details on this clonotype: Compared with germline, one end of the junction differs, possibly owing to a read error. The J gene is TRBJ2-7, the V gene TRBV29-1; tentative D call: TRBD1 (5 bases). Germline loops: CDR1 SQVTM, CDR2 ANQGSEA. This CDR3 comprises 10 residues. CDR3 in amino acids: CSVGPYEQYF. CDR3 bases: TGCAGCGTGGGGCCCTATGAGCAGTACTTC.

This clonotype showed up just once. The chain employs TRBV7-8 and TRBJ2-7; TRBD2 is a possible D gene (5 bases). Germline values: CDR1 SGHVS, CDR2 FQNEAQ. The CDR3 runs 13 residues. V lost 8 bases and J lost 2, with 13 bases in between. DNA for the CDR3: TGTGCCAGCGCAGACGGGGTGGCCTACGAGCAGTACTTC. As protein: CASADGVAYEQYF. The whole variable domain, filled in from reference TRBV7-8 and TRBJ2-7, reads GAGVSQSPRYKVAKRGQDVALRCDPISGHVSLFWYQQALGQGPEFLTYFQNEAQLDKSGLPSDRFFAERPEGSVSTLKIQRTQQEDSAVYLCASADGVAYEQYFGPGTRLTVT.

The V gene is TRBV6-5, the J gene TRBJ1-6, with 8 positions matching TRBD1. Germline V lookup: CDR1 MNHEY, CDR2 SVGAGI. V lost 5 bases, J lost 2 bases, and 5 bases stayed unmatched. The CDR3 runs to 16 residues. The CDR3 protein is CASSKDRETYNSPLHF. The CDR3 bases are TGTGCCAGCAGTAAGGACAGGGAGACCTATAATTCACCCCTCCACTTT.

The CDR3 spells CASSLTPGQGGEKLFF. Here the CDR3 DNA reads TGTGCCAGCAGCTTAACACCGGGACAGGGTGGGGAAAAACTGTTTTTT. V is TRBV5-4 and J is TRBJ1-4, with 9 bases matching TRBD1. Germline V gene sequence: CDR1 SGHNT, CDR2 YYREEE (reference sequence). V shed 2 bases and J 8 bases; nucleotides not matched to a gene: 10. This CDR3 has 16 amino acids.

This clonotype was seen more than once but under ten times. The V and J genes are TRBV7-2 and TRBJ2-7; TRBD2 agrees at 15 bases. J was trimmed by 6 bases and V by 1 base; bases with no gene match: 4. The CDR3 has 16 amino acids. CDR1 is SGHTA, CDR2 FQGNSA, per germline. The CDR3 region is CASSLGPGLAGGEQYF. In DNA form, the CDR3 reads TGTGCCAGCAGCTTAGGCCCGGGACTAGCGGGAGGCGAGCAGTACTTC.

The chain combines TRBV25-1 with TRBJ1-1; the D is unclear. V lost 11 bases and J lost 5, with 6 bases in between. There are 9 residues in the CDR3. The germline V gene has CDR1 MGHDK and CDR2 SYGVNS. For the CDR3, the DNA is TGTGCCCCCGCGACTGAAGCTTTCTTT. Translation: CAPATEAFF. Combining the CDR3 with reference TRBV25-1 and TRBJ1-1 gives the whole variable domain EADIYQTPRYLVIGTGKKITLECSQTMGHDKMYWYQQDPGMELHLIHYSYGVNSTEKGDLSSESTVSRIRTEHFPLTLESARPSHTSQYLCAPATEAFFGQGTRLTVV.

This chain uses TRBV10-3 with TRBJ2-5, with 14 bases aligning to TRBD2. This CDR3 comprises 15 residues. With 6 bases clipped from V and 7 bases from J, the junction kept 7 bases outside the gene matches. In germline, CDR1 is ENHRY, CDR2 SYGVKD. The CDR3 DNA follows: TGTGCCATCAGCTCGACGACTAGCGGGGGGGCGACCCAGTACTTC. Protein sequence: CAISSTTSGGATQYF.

As for this clonotype: One end of the junction is discordant with germline, which a read error may explain. The chain uses TRBV2 and TRBJ2-4; 8 bases agree with TRBD1. Germline V gives CDR1 SNHLY, CDR2 FYNNEI. The length of the CDR3 is 11 residues. CDR3 loop: CASRGTGLTSF. CDR3 nucleotides: TGTGCCAGCAGAGGGACAGGCTTAACTTCCTTC.

The CDR3 nucleotides are TGTGCCAGCAGGGACCCTCGGGGAGGGAGATTCGATCAGCCCCAGCATTTT. This codes for CASRDPRGGRFDQPQHF. The chain couples TRBV6-5 to TRBJ1-5; D call uncertain. The CDR3 extends over 17 amino acids. Germline CDR1 and CDR2: MNHEY and SVGAGI. V lost 6 bases and J lost 5, with 23 bases in between.

This clonotype came up a few times. The CDR3 DNA reads as TGTGCCAGCAGCTTCTCCTCTACTAGCGGGAGAACCTACGAGCAGTACTTC. This gives the protein CASSFSSTSGRTYEQYF. This chain joins TRBV7-2 and TRBJ2-7; TRBD2 matches 11 bases. Germline values: CDR1 SGHTA, CDR2 FQGNSA. The CDR3 sequence is 17 residues long. Trimming took 3 bases from V and 2 from J; bases not matched to a gene: 9.

The count of this clonotype is one. This may arise from a read error, as a much more abundant clone is one base away. This chain connects TRBV29-1 to TRBJ2-2; the D gene is possibly TRBD1 (7 bases). The length of the CDR3 is 14 residues. Between the trimmed V and J ends, which lost 1 base and 5 bases, there was a span of 11 bases. CDR1 and CDR2 from the germline V gene are SQVTM and ANQGSEA. This CDR3 reads CSVEARGETGELFF. The CDR3 nucleotides read TGCAGCGTTGAAGCCAGGGGGGAAACCGGGGAGCTGTTTTTT.